This is a list of T cell receptor beta chains from one sample in a study of T cells after somatic rescue of genetic block. Profiled with immunoSEQ multiplex PCR; TCRdb holds only in-frame clones, not every one. Of more than 7,500 clones in the sample, 74% were seen once. Material: peripheral blood mononuclear cells (PBMCs). These receptor sequences come from a boy younger than 18. Each CDR3 is given with its conserved first and last residue. The D gene is left open where the match is weak. Clone size is shown for a subset of rows, as once, few, many or a class of expanded clone.

TRBD1	TRBV7-9	once	TRBJ1-6	16	TGTGCCAGCAGCTTGGGACAGGTGTCCTATAATTCACCCCTCCACTTT	CASSLGQVSYNSPLHF
TRBD1	TRBV6-1	-	TRBJ1-5	16	TGTGCCAGCAGTGCGGGCAGGGGGCGTTTGGATCAGCCCCAGCATTTT	CASSAGRGRLDQPQHF
-	TRBV28	-	TRBJ2-3	14	TGTGCCAGCAGTTTACACAGGATCATGTATACGCAGTATTTT	CASSLHRIMYTQYF
TRBD1	TRBV7-9	-	TRBJ2-3	15	TGTGCCAGCAGCTTACCCGGACAGGGGACAGATACGCAGTATTTT	CASSLPGQGTDTQYF
TRBD2	TRBV5-4	-	TRBJ2-3	16	TGTGCCAGCAGCCCTCTAGCGGGAGGGATTTCAGATACGCAGTATTTT	CASSPLAGGISDTQYF
TRBD2	TRBV19	-	TRBJ2-2	16	TGTGCCAGTAGTAATCGACGGGGGGGCCCGTCCGGGGAGCTGTTTTTT	CASSNRRGGPSGELFF
-	TRBV9	few	TRBJ2-6	15	TGTGCCAGCAACTTCGACGGGTCCAGGGCCAACGTCCTGACTTTC	CASNFDGSRANVLTF
TRBD2	TRBV27	-	TRBJ2-7	16	TGTGCCAGCAGTCTTGGGACTAGCGGGTACTCCTACGAGCAGTACTTC	CASSLGTSGYSYEQYF
TRBD1	TRBV28	-	TRBJ1-2	15	TGTGCCAGCATCTCGTGGCAGGGGGGACTTTATGGCTACACCTTC	CASISWQGGLYGYTF
-	TRBV28	-	TRBJ2-7	12	TGTGCCAGCAGTTTACCCCTGGGCGAGCAGTACTTC	CASSLPLGEQYF
-	TRBV7-3	-	TRBJ2-3	15	TGTGCCAGCAGCTTATGGGGGGCGCAGGAAGATACGCAGTATTTT	CASSLWGAQEDTQYF
TRBD2	TRBV7-9	few	TRBJ2-2	18	TGTGCCAGCAGCTTACGGCGAGGCGGGGGGCCCGGCACCGGGGAGCTGTTTTTT	CASSLRRGGGPGTGELFF
TRBD1	TRBV5-1	-	TRBJ2-7	15	TGCGCCAGCAGCAAGTGGACAGGGGAAGGGTTACGGCAGTACTTC	CASSKWTGEGLRQYF
-	TRBV7-9	-	TRBJ1-4	12	TGTGCCAGCAGCCCAGGCGGCGAAAAACTGTTTTTT	CASSPGGEKLFF
-	TRBV5-1	few	TRBJ2-6	15	TGCGCCAGCAGCTGGGACGGCTCTGGGGCCAACGTCCTGACTTTC	CASSWDGSGANVLTF
-	TRBV9	-	TRBJ2-7	13	TGTGCCAGCAGTTTCGGGACGGGGTACGAGCAGTACTTC	CASSFGTGYEQYF
-	TRBV7-9	-	TRBJ1-1	14	TGTGCCAGCAGCCCACTACGGGGGGGAAGTGAAGCTTTCTTT	CASSPLRGGSEAFF
-	TRBV5-4	-	TRBJ1-6	13	TGTGCCAGCAGCGAGGACAAGGGAGTACCCCTCCACTTT	CASSEDKGVPLHF
-	TRBV5-1	-	TRBJ1-3	12	TGCGCCAGCAGCTTGGAGGGAAACACCATATATTTT	CASSLEGNTIYF
-	TRBV14	once	TRBJ1-1	13	TGTGCCAGCAGCCCACGACAGTATTGGGTTTCTTTCTTT	CASSPRQYWVSFF
TRBD1	TRBV27	-	TRBJ2-7	14	TGTGCCAGCGGGGACAGGGGCCCCTCCTACGAGCAGTACTTC	CASGDRGPSYEQYF
TRBD2	TRBV4-2	-	TRBJ2-3	15	TGTGCCAGCAGCCAAGATCGGACTAGAACAGATACGCAGTATTTT	CASSQDRTRTDTQYF
-	TRBV5-6	-	TRBJ2-2	13	TGTGCCAGCAGCTTCCAGGGGACCGGGGAGCTGTTTTTT	CASSFQGTGELFF
TRBD1	TRBV18	-	TRBJ1-1	14	TGTGCCAGCTCACCAAGAAACGGCAGGGGGAGAACTTTCTTT	CASSPRNGRGRTFF
TRBD1	TRBV6-5	-	TRBJ1-2	13	TGTGCCAGCAGTTACACGACAGGGGTTGGCTACACCTTC	CASSYTTGVGYTF
TRBD1	TRBV28	few	TRBJ2-5	18	TGTGCCAGCAGTTCTCCCGGGACAGGGGTGTTTAGGGGAGAGACCCAGTACTTC	CASSSPGTGVFRGETQYF
-	TRBV28	-	TRBJ2-3	15	TGTGCCATCCGTGAGGGGGGCGTCGGCACAGATACGCAGTATTTT	CAIREGGVGTDTQYF
-	TRBV5-4	-	TRBJ2-1	16	TGTGCCAGCAGAAAAACCGGGACTCACCTCTACAATGAGCAGTTCTTC	CASRKTGTHLYNEQFF
TRBD2	TRBV27	-	TRBJ2-2	15	TGTGCCAGCAGTTTATTAGCGGGTAACACCGGGGAGCTGTTTTTT	CASSLLAGNTGELFF
-	TRBV2	few	TRBJ1-1	14	TGTGCCAGCCGTAGTACGGGGCGAGGGACTGAAGCTTTCTTT	CASRSTGRGTEAFF
TRBD1	TRBV11-1	-	TRBJ2-7	14	TGTGCCAGCAGCCCGCCACAGGGGTACCACGAGCAGTACTTC	CASSPPQGYHEQYF
-	TRBV2	large	TRBJ2-2	16	TGTGCCAGCAGCATTCTCAGGGGGGAGAACACCGGGGAGCTGTTTTTT	CASSILRGENTGELFF
-	TRBV28	few	TRBJ2-1	13	TGTGCCAGCAGTTTAGAGGTAAGGACCGAGCAGTTCTTC	CASSLEVRTEQFF
-	TRBV18	-	TRBJ2-1	15	TGTGCCAGCTCAAATTTGCAGGGATCCTGGAATGAGCAGTTCTTC	CASSNLQGSWNEQFF
-	TRBV6-5	once	TRBJ1-6	13	TGTGCCAGCAGTCGACGGTCTAATTCACCCCTCCACTTT	CASSRRSNSPLHF
-	TRBV14	medium-sized	TRBJ1-5	14	TGTGCCAGCAGCCAAGAGGGGAACAATCAGCCCCAGCATTTT	CASSQEGNNQPQHF
-	TRBV6-9	-	TRBJ1-1	14	TGTGCCAGCAGTTACACCCTGACAGCCACTGAAGCTTTCTTT	CASSYTLTATEAFF
-	TRBV14	-	TRBJ1-2	14	TGTGCCAGCAGCCAAGATAGGAATTTCTATGGCTACACCTTC	CASSQDRNFYGYTF
-	TRBV11-2	-	TRBJ1-6	14	TGTGCCAGCAGCCCCGAATCCTATAATTCACCCCTCCACTTT	CASSPESYNSPLHF
-	TRBV2	-	TRBJ2-1	15	TGTGCCAGCAGGACAGGGCTAGCGGCATTCAATGAGCAGTTCTTC	CASRTGLAAFNEQFF
-	TRBV5-1	-	TRBJ1-2	15	TGCGCCAGCAGCTTGGTAGGCAGGTACAACTATGGCTACACCTTC	CASSLVGRYNYGYTF
-	TRBV4-1	once	TRBJ1-3	19	TGCGCCAGCAGCCAAGATCGGGTAGAGGGATCCTCCTCTGGAAACACCATATATTTT	CASSQDRVEGSSSGNTIYF
TRBD1	TRBV4-1	-	TRBJ2-2	14	TGCGCCACCGCGGGACAGGGGGCGGCCGGGGAGCTGTTTTTT	CATAGQGAAGELFF
TRBD1	TRBV27	-	TRBJ1-1	15	TGTGCCAGCAGTGCCCGACAGGGCCTGAGCACTGAAGCTTTCTTT	CASSARQGLSTEAFF
TRBD2	TRBV5-1	-	TRBJ2-7	15	TGCGCCAGCAGCTCATCCAGCGGGGGGGCCGCCGAGCAGTACTTC	CASSSSSGGAAEQYF
-	TRBV18	-	TRBJ1-5	13	TGTGCCAGCTCACCAGGCAGCAATCAGCCCCAGCATTTT	CASSPGSNQPQHF
-	TRBV5-5	-	TRBJ2-7	13	TGTGCCAGCAGCCCGAGGACACTTTACGAGCAGTACTTC	CASSPRTLYEQYF
-	TRBV28	-	TRBJ2-1	14	TGTGCCAGCAGTTTCCCGGGACGCCACAATGAGCAGTTCTTC	CASSFPGRHNEQFF
-	TRBV7-2	-	TRBJ2-7	13	TGTGCCAGCAGCTTAGCGGAAGGGATTTTGCAGTACTTC	CASSLAEGILQYF
-	TRBV7-2	-	TRBJ2-6	13	TGTGCCAGCACAGTCTCTGGGGCCAACGTCCTGACTTTC	CASTVSGANVLTF
-	TRBV28	-	TRBJ2-7	14	TGTGCCAGCAGTTCTGGACCTAAGGACTACGAGCAGTACTTC	CASSSGPKDYEQYF
-	TRBV19	-	TRBJ1-1	13	TGTGCCAGTAGTTCATGGGAGGGAACTGAAGCTTTCTTT	CASSSWEGTEAFF